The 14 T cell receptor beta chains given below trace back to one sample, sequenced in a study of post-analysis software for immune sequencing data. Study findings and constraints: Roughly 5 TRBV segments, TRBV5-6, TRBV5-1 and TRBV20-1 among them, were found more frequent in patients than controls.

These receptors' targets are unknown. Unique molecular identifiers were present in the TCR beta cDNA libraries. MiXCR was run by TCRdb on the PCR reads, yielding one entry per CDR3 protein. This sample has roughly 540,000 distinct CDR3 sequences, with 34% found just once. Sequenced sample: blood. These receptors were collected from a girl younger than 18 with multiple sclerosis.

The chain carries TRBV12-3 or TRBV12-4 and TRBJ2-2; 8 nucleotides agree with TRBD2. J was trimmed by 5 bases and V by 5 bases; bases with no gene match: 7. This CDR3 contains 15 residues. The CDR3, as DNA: TGTGCCAGCAGTCTCGGGGGGGCGGTGACCGGGGAGCTGTTTTTT. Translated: CASSLGGAVTGELFF.

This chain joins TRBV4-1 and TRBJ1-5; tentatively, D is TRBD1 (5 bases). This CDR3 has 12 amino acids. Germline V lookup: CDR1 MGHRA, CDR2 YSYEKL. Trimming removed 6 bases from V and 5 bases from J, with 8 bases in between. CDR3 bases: TGCGCCAGCAGGATGGGGGATCAGCCCCAGCATTTT. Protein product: CASRMGDQPQHF.

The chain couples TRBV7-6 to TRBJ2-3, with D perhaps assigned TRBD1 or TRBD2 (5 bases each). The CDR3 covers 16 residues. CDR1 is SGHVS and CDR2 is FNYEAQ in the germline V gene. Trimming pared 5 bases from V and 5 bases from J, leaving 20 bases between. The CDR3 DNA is TGTGCCAGCAGCCTAATCCTGGGACCAGGGATAGATACGCAGTATTTT. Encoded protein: CASSLILGPGIDTQYF.

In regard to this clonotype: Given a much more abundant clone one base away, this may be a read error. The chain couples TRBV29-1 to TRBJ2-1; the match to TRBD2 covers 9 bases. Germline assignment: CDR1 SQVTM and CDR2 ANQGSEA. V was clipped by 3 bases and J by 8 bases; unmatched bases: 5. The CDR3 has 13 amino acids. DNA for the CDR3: TGCAGCGTTGATGGCGGGGGGGCCGATGAGCAGTTCTTC. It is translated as CSVDGGGADEQFF.

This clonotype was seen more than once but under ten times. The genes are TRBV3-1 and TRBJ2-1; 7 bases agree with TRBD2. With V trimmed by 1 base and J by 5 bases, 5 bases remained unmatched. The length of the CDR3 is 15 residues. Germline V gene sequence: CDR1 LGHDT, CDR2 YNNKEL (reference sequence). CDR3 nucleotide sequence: TGTGCCAGCAGCCAAGGCGGGGGAGGGAACAATGAGCAGTTCTTC. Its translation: CASSQGGGGNNEQFF.

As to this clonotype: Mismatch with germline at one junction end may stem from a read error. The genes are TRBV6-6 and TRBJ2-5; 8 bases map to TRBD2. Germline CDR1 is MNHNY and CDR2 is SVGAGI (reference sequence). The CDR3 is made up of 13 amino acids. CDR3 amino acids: CTSSRRGEETQYF. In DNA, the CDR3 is TGTACCAGCAGTCGGCGGGGGGAAGAGACCCAGTACTTC.

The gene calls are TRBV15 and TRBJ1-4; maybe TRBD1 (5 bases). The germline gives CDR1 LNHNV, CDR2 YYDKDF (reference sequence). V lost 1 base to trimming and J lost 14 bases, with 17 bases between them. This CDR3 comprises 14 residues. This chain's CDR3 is CATSRGDDRGILFF. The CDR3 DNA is TGTGCCACCAGCAGAGGGGATGATCGGGGCATTCTGTTTTTT.

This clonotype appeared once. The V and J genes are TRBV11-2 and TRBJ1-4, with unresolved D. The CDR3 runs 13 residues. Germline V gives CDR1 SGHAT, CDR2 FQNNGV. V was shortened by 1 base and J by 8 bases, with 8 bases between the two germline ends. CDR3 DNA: TGTGCCAGCAGCTTAGTCCGTAGCGAAAAACTGTTTTTT. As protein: CASSLVRSEKLFF.

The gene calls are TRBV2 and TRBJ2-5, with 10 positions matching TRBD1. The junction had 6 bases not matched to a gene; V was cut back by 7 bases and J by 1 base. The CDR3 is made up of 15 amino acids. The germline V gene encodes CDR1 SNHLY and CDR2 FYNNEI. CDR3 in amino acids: CASKDRGTFQETQYF. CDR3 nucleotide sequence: TGTGCCAGCAAGGACAGGGGGACGTTCCAAGAGACCCAGTACTTC.

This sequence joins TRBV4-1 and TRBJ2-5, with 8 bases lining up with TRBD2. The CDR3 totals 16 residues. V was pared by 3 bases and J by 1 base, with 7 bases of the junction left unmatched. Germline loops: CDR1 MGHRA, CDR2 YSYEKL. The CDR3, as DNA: TGCGCCAGCAGCCAGGCCCAAACTAGCGGCCAAGAGACCCAGTACTTC. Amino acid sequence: CASSQAQTSGQETQYF.

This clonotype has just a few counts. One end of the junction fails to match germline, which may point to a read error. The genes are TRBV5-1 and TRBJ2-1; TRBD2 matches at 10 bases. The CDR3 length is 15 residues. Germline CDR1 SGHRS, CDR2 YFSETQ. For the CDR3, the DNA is TGCGCCAGCAGCCCTGGGACTAGCGAGAGCAATGAGCAGGTCTTC. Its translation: CASSPGTSESNEQVF.

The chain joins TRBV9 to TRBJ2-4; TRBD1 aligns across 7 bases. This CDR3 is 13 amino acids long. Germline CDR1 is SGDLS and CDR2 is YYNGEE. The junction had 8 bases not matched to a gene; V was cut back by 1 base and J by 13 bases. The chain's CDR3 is CASSVIFQGEQYF. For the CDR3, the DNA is TGTGCCAGCAGCGTAATATTCCAGGGGGAGCAGTACTTC.

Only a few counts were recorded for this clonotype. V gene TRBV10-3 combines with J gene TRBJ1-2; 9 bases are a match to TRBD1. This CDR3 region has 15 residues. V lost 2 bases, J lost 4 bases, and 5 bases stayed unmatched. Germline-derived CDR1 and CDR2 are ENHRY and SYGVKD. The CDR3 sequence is CAISERQGVGYGYTF. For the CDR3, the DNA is TGTGCCATCAGTGAGAGACAGGGGGTCGGCTATGGCTACACCTTC.

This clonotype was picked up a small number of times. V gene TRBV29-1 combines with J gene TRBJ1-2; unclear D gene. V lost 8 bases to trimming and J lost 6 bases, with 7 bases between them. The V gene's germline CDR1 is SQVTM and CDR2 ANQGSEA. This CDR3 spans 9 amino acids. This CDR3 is CSTPDGYTF. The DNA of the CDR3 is TGCAGCACCCCGGATGGCTACACCTTC.